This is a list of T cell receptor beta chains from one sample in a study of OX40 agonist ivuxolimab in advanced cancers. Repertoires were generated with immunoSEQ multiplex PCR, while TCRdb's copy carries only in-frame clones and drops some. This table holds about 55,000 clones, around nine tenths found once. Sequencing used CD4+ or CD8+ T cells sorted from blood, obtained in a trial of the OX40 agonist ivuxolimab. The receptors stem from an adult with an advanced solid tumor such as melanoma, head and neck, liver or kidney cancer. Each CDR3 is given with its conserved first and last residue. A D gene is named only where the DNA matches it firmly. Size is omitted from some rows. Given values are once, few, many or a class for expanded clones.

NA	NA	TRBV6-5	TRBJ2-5	CASSRYRAQETQYF	TGTGCCAGCAGTCGATATCGGGCCCAAGAGACCCAGTACTTC
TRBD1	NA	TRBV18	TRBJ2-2	CASSLLDRADTGELFF	TGTGCCAGCTCACTACTGGACAGGGCGGACACCGGGGAGCTGTTTTTT
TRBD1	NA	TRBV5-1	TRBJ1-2	CASSLVGQGGYGYTF	TGCGCCAGCAGCTTGGTTGGACAGGGAGGCTATGGCTACACCTTC
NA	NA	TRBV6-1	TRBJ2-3	CASSFSGDTQYF	TGTGCCAGCAGTTTTTCCGGAGATACGCAGTATTTT
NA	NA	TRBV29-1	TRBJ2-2	CSVPANTGELFF	TGCAGCGTTCCAGCGAACACCGGGGAGCTGTTTTTT
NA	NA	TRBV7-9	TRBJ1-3	CASSLVSRGHSGNTIYF	TGTGCCAGCAGCTTAGTTTCCAGGGGCCACTCTGGAAACACCATATATTTT
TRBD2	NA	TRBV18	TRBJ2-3	CASSPPLAVTDTQYF	TGTGCCAGCTCACCGCCACTAGCGGTCACAGATACGCAGTATTTT
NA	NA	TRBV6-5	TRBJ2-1	CASSPPSSYNEQFF	TGTGCCAGCAGTCCACCTAGTAGCTACAATGAGCAGTTCTTC
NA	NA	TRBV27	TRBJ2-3	CASRGRGQGISTDTQYF	TGTGCCAGCAGGGGCCGGGGACAAGGCATTAGCACAGATACGCAGTATTTT
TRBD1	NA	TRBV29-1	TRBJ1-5	CSVGGGTDSNQPQHF	TGCAGCGTTGGCGGCGGGACAGATAGCAATCAGCCCCAGCATTTT
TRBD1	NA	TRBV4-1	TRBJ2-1	CASSQGTGGWNEQFF	TGCGCCAGCAGCCAAGGGACAGGGGGATGGAATGAGCAGTTCTTC
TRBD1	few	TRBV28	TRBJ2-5	CASSLPGQGLETQYF	TGTGCCAGCAGTTTGCCCGGACAGGGTTTAGAGACCCAGTACTTC
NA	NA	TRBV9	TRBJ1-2	CASSARQVNYGYTF	TGTGCCAGCAGCGCCAGACAGGTTAACTATGGCTACACCTTC
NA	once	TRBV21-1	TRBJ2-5	CASRFWAPRIKQETQYF	TGTGCCAGCCGTTTTTGGGCCCCCAGAATCAAACAAGAGACCCAGTACTTC
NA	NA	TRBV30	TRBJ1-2	CAWSVLLRGGYTF	TGTGCCTGGAGTGTACTACTAAGGGGGGGCTACACCTTC
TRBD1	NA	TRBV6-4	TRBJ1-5	CASRVEQGSLSNQPQHF	TGTGCCAGCAGAGTAGAACAGGGGTCCCTTAGCAATCAGCCCCAGCATTTT
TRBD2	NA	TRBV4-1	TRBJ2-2	CASSQAGLANTGELFF	TGCGCCAGCAGCCAGGCGGGACTAGCGAACACCGGGGAGCTGTTTTTT
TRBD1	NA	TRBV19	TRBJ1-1	CASSRGQGLNTEAFF	TGTGCCAGTAGTAGGGGACAGGGACTGAACACTGAAGCTTTCTTT
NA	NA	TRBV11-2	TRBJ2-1	CASSLGGGNNEQFF	TGTGCCAGCAGCTTAGGGGGCGGTAACAATGAGCAGTTCTTC
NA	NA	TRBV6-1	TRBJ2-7	CASSDYYEQYF	TGTGCCAGCAGTGACTACTACGAGCAGTACTTC
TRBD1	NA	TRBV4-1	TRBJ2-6	CASSLHRDRPSGANVLTF	TGCGCCAGCAGCCTCCACCGGGACAGACCCTCTGGGGCCAACGTCCTGACTTTC
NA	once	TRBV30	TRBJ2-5	CAWSVLIQETQYF	TGTGCCTGGAGTGTACTAATCCAAGAGACCCAGTACTTC
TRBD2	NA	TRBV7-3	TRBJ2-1	CASSPGRLAGHNEQFF	TGTGCCAGCAGCCCCGGGAGACTAGCGGGGCACAATGAGCAGTTCTTC